Listed below are T cell receptor beta chains from one sample, sequenced in a study of OX40 agonist ivuxolimab in advanced cancers. TCRdb's table, derived via immunoSEQ multiplex PCR, lists solely in-frame clones and lacks some. Among about 78,000 clones listed, around 91% were seen once. This material consisted of CD4+ or CD8+ T cells sorted from blood, taken in a trial of the OX40 agonist ivuxolimab. The receptor source for this set is an adult with an advanced solid tumor such as melanoma, head and neck, liver or kidney cancer. Both conserved end residues are trimmed from each CDR3. Each record gives: J gene, V gene, CDR3 protein.

TRBJ1-1 TRBV7-2 ASSLGFDTIMNTEAF
TRBJ2-3 TRBV4-1 ASKGGGTGTDTQY
TRBJ2-6 TRBV19 ASSLSGGPSSGANVLT
TRBJ2-2 TRBV5-4 ASQVGGLNTGELF
TRBJ2-1 TRBV16 ASSQGAGSSYNEQF
TRBJ2-1 TRBV5-1 ASSYLGGNEQF
TRBJ1-1 TRBV6-1 ASSPRQGRDTEAF
TRBJ2-2 TRBV27 ARGPPVCTGELF
TRBJ1-5 TRBV19 ASSPRDRRNQPQH
TRBJ1-2 TRBV7-2 ASSSPGGGYT
TRBJ2-7 TRBV28 ASSLGGTSGTYEQY
TRBJ1-2 TRBV7-2 ASSADRNYGYT
TRBJ2-1 TRBV18 ASSPRGTSGNNEQF
TRBJ1-4 TRBV6-1 ASSEGGISTNEKLF
TRBJ1-5 TRBV30 AWTGGRGNQPQH
TRBJ1-2 TRBV28 ASLPGGGVYGYT
TRBJ1-1 TRBV7-2 ASSLAYSGGTEAF
TRBJ2-6 TRBV7-9 ASTPLLGQANSGANVLT
TRBJ2-3 TRBV7-2 ASSRTSGAVTDTQY
TRBJ1-2 TRBV28 ASSLDTNYGYT
TRBJ2-5 TRBV25-1 ASSEGTGPQETQY
TRBJ2-3 TRBV19 ASSGRLFPSTDTQY
TRBJ1-2 TRBV6-6 ASSYSDSQRGGYT
TRBJ1-1 TRBV9 ASSVPAGVDTEAF
TRBJ1-3 TRBV19 ASSIYPRGGDSGNTIY
TRBJ2-5 TRBV19 ASSPRGGQETQY
TRBJ1-2 TRBV6-6 ASTPPTGGYT
TRBJ2-3 TRBV5-1 ASSLSQEGYTQY
TRBJ2-7 TRBV11-1 ASSWGGKDYEQY
TRBJ2-1 TRBV9 ASSSTAGVINEQF
TRBJ2-5 TRBV5-1 ASRSLLGGAQETQY
TRBJ2-1 TRBV4-2 ASSYNPRQEQF
TRBJ2-7 TRBV5-8 ASSTYYEQY
TRBJ2-1 TRBV4-2 ASSQGLAGVNEQF
TRBJ1-2 TRBV18 ASSTIDSWNYGYT
TRBJ1-1 TRBV7-2 ASSLLIEAF
TRBJ1-1 TRBV19 ASSITGRHTEAF
TRBJ1-6 TRBV5-1 ASSSGGTSSYNSPLH
TRBJ2-5 TRBV20-1 SLVHQETQY
TRBJ2-3 TRBV18 ASSPSSTDTQY
TRBJ2-7 TRBV6-5 ASRNTGGSYEQY
TRBJ2-2 TRBV2 ASSGVRGSNTGELF
TRBJ1-2 TRBV6-1 ASSEGDRLIMHYT
TRBJ1-1 TRBV25-1 ASSDPARGNTEAF
TRBJ1-5 TRBV27 ASSLFRGFNQPQH
TRBJ1-1 TRBV29-1 SARPTTGWKAF
TRBJ2-7 TRBV5-1 ASSTSGLTSEQY
TRBJ1-4 TRBV13 ASSLSKGARDEKLF
TRBJ2-1 TRBV19 ASSGRTESSYNEQF
TRBJ2-3 TRBV20-1 SARDVDTQY
TRBJ1-2 TRBV19 ASSIDWSYT
TRBJ1-1 TRBV10-3 AISAWAGSGDTEAF
TRBJ1-6 TRBV28 ASWDPGRNSPLH